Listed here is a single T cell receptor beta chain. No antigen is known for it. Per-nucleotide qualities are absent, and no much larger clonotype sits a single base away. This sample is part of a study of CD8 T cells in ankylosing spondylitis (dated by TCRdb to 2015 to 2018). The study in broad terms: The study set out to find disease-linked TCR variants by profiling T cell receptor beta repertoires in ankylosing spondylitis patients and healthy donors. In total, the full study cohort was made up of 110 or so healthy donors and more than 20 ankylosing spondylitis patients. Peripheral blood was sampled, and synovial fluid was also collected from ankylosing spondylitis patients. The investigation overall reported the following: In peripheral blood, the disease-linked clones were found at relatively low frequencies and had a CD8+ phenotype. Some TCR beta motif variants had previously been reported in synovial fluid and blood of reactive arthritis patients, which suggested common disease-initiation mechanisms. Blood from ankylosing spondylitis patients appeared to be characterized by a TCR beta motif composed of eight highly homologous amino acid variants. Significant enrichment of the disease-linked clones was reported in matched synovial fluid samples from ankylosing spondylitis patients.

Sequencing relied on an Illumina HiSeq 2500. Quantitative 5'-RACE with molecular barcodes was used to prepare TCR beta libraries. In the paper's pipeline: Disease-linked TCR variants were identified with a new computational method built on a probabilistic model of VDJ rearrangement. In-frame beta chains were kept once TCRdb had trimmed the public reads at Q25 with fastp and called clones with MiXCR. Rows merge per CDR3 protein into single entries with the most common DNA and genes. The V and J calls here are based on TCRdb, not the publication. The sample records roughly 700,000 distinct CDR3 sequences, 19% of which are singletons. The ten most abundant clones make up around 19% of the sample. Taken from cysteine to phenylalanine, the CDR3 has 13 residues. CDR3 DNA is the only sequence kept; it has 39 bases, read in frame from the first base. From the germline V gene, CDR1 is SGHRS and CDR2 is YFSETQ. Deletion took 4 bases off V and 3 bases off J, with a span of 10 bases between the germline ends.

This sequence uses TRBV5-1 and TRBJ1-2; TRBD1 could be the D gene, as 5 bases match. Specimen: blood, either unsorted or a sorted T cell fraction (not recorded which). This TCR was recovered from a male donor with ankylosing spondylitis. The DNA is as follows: TGCGCCAGCAGCGGTCAGGGTTACTATGGCTACACCTTC. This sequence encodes CASSGQGYYGYTF.